Given below is one T cell receptor (beta chain) in context. Antigen: not known. Time point here: blood 2 weeks post-SBRT. Described treatment: 15 Gy SBRT to primary tumor, nephrectomy 4 weeks later. Radiation-treated patients gave blood at baseline, week 2 and week 4. Clear cell pathology was present in this patient's renal cell carcinoma. Libraries were prepared by immunoSEQ multiplex PCR; TCRdb keeps only in-frame clonotypes and omits some of them. This table has roughly 130,000 clones, 88% appearing once. The data belong to a study of radiation and T cells in renal cell carcinoma. In germline, CDR1 is MNHNY, CDR2 SVGAGI (reference sequence). After removal of 1 base from V and 10 bases from J, the junction contained 5 bases not matched to a gene. The CDR3 extends over 15 amino acids. Study-wide results and caveats: Baseline intratumoral clonotype presence is unknown without pretreatment biopsies. Top tumor clonotypes rose in blood 2 weeks post-radiation, then contracted.

The starting material was blood, obtained from a patient whose treatment included radiotherapy and nephrectomy. The chain links TRBV6-6 to TRBJ1-6; 9 bases fit TRBD1. The clonotype originates from a woman aged 70-85 years with renal cell carcinoma. CDR3 bases: TGTGCCAGCAGTTACTTCTGGGACAGGGACTCACCCCTCCACTTT. Its translation: CASSYFWDRDSPLHF.